The next 31 T cell receptor beta chains were all read from a single sample in a study of T cells in Graves' hyperthyroidism and ophthalmopathy. Using RNA transcripts as the source, TCR beta CDR3 regions were amplified. The HTBI primer set drove a first-round RT-PCR of the TCR CDR3. TCRdb re-called the multiplex PCR reads through MiXCR, storing one row per CDR3 protein. The table includes around 600,000 distinct CDR3 sequences, roughly 15% detected once. The sample comprised blood. These receptors all stem from a woman aged 40 to 50 with Graves' ophthalmopathy.

This clonotype was seen many times. The chain is built from TRBV2 and TRBJ2-1, with D maybe TRBD2 (6 bases). The CDR3 covers 14 residues. Trimming took 10 bases from V and 2 from J, leaving 15 bases between them. Germline CDR1 and CDR2: SNHLY and FYNNEI. In DNA form, the CDR3 reads TGTGCCACCGGATCTAGCGATGCCTACAATGAGCAGTTCTTC. Its protein is CATGSSDAYNEQFF.

This clonotype has at least ten counts. The chain uses TRBV7-9 and TRBJ1-1; D might be TRBD1 (6 bases). CDR1 is SEHNR and CDR2 is FQNEAQ in the germline V gene (reference sequence). This CDR3 spans 14 amino acids. Trimming removed 5 bases from V and 4 bases from J, with 14 bases in between. Written as DNA, the CDR3 is TGTGCCAGCAGCCCGGGGGCCACGAGCACTGAAGCTTTCTTT. As protein: CASSPGATSTEAFF.

This clonotype was seen many times. This sequence joins TRBV28 and TRBJ2-5; weak D call: TRBD1 (5 bases). V gave up 4 bases and J gave up 0 bases, with 15 bases separating them. The germline CDR1 and CDR2 sequences are MDHEN and SYDVKM. The CDR3 is made up of 16 amino acids. CDR3 nucleotides: TGTGCCAGCAGTTCAGCTCAGGGTGACAACCAAGAGACCCAGTACTTC. Amino acids: CASSSAQGDNQETQYF.

Ten or more counts support this clonotype. V is TRBV15 and J is TRBJ2-7; no firm D call. Germline V gene lookup returns CDR1 LNHNV and CDR2 YYDKDF (reference sequence). The CDR3 covers 14 residues. V dropped 0 bases and J dropped 6 bases, with 12 bases sitting between them. Here the CDR3 DNA reads TGTGCCACCAGCAGAGATCCGGAAAGTGGCGAGCAGTACTTC. Protein product: CATSRDPESGEQYF.

The rearrangement joins TRBV27 to TRBJ2-7; 10 nucleotides agree with TRBD2. The V and J ends lost 6 bases and 5 bases, in that order; junction bases with no gene match: 10. The CDR3 has 15 amino acids. Germline CDR1 is MNHEY and CDR2 is SMNVEV (reference sequence). CDR3 sequence (DNA): TGTGCCAGCAGACCTATAGCGGGAGGTAGGGACGAGCAGTACTTC. Its protein product is CASRPIAGGRDEQYF.

This clonotype has only a few counts. This chain joins TRBV6-1 and TRBJ1-5; 7 positions match TRBD1. CDR1 and CDR2 (germline): MNHNS, SASEGT. J lost 0 bases, V lost 6 bases, and 14 bases had no gene match. The CDR3 has 18 residues. CDR3 DNA sequence: TGTGCCAGCAGGCGCGGGGGTGGGACAGCGAATAGCAATCAGCCCCAGCATTTT. Amino acid sequence: CASRRGGGTANSNQPQHF.

The chain couples TRBV20-1 to TRBJ2-3; D unresolved. This CDR3 comprises 14 residues. The ends were cut back, 3 bases at V and 0 bases at J, with 10 bases in the middle. The V gene's germline CDR1 is DFQATT and CDR2 SNEGSKA (reference sequence). The CDR3 nucleotides are TGCAGTGCTAGTCGACCAGCGAGCACAGATACGCAGTATTTT. It is translated as CSASRPASTDTQYF.

At least ten counts were recorded for this clonotype. CDR3 sequence reads: CASRDRGSEQYF. CDR3 DNA: TGTGCCAGCCGGGACAGGGGGAGCGAGCAGTACTTC. The chain joins TRBV27 to TRBJ2-7; TRBD1 matches at 11 bases. The CDR3 is 12 residues long. J gave up 6 bases and V 8 bases, and 3 bases lay outside the gene matches. The germline CDR1 and CDR2 sequences are MNHEY and SMNVEV (reference sequence).

The chain employs TRBV5-1 and TRBJ2-7; 11 bases map to TRBD2. The germline V gene encodes CDR1 SGHRS and CDR2 YFSETQ. The CDR3 is made up of 14 amino acids. V lost 1 base and J lost 7; bases outside the gene matches: 4. CDR3 loop: CASSLIVAGGEQYF. In DNA, the CDR3 is TGCGCCAGCAGCTTGATCGTAGCGGGAGGGGAGCAGTACTTC.

This clonotype was recorded a few times. The chain has TRBV2 and TRBJ2-1; tentatively, D is TRBD1 (6 bases). CDR1 and CDR2 from the germline V gene are SNHLY and FYNNEI. The CDR3 length is 15 residues. The V end was cut by 3 bases, the J end by 2 bases, with 11 bases between. The CDR3 DNA follows: TGTGCCAGCAGTGAGTTACAGGGCGCCTACAATGAGCAGTTCTTC. Translating it yields CASSELQGAYNEQFF.

This clonotype was picked up a small number of times. The V gene is TRBV7-9, the J gene TRBJ1-1; 7 bases line up with TRBD1. This CDR3 has 14 amino acids. V lost 6 bases, J lost 4 bases, and 8 bases stayed unmatched. Germline CDR1 reads SEHNR; CDR2 reads FQNEAQ (reference sequence). The CDR3 region has the DNA TGTGCCAGCAGTCATACAGGGGAGAGCACTGAAGCTTTCTTT. Protein product: CASSHTGESTEAFF.

Comments on this clonotype: A much larger clone sits a single nucleotide away, making a read error possible. The V call is TRBV2, the J call TRBJ2-3, with D hard to call. Germline values: CDR1 SNHLY, CDR2 FYNNEI. The CDR3 has 13 amino acids. Trimming stripped 10 bases from V and 6 bases from J, with 17 bases between. CDR3 protein: CATQGYTGDTQYF. In nucleotides, the CDR3 is TGTGCCACTCAAGGTTATACCGGGGATACGCAGTATTTT.

The genes are TRBV3-1 and TRBJ2-3; tentatively, D is TRBD2 (5 bases). The germline V gene has CDR1 LGHDT and CDR2 YNNKEL (reference sequence). The length of the CDR3 is 16 residues. V lost 1 base and J 0 bases, leaving 11 bases between the germline ends. The CDR3 coding sequence is TGTGCCAGCAGCCAAGTGACGGGGTTTAGCACAGATACGCAGTATTTT. It translates to CASSQVTGFSTDTQYF.

This clonotype was detected many times. The genes are TRBV7-2 and TRBJ2-1; D is ambiguous. V was trimmed by 3 bases and J by 4 bases, leaving 7 bases between them. Germline V gene lookup returns CDR1 SGHTA and CDR2 FQGNSA. The CDR3 sequence is 13 residues long. This CDR3 reads CASSLMGYNEQFF. The CDR3 DNA is TGTGCCAGCAGCTTGATGGGGTACAATGAGCAGTTCTTC.

The chain joins TRBV7-9 to TRBJ2-1, with a possible D match to TRBD2 (5 bases). Looked up from germline, CDR1 is SEHNR and CDR2 is FQNEAQ (reference sequence). The CDR3 has 13 amino acids. V gave up 5 bases and J gave up 12 bases, with 17 bases separating them. CDR3 amino acids: CASSAANDEGQFF. The CDR3 DNA reads TGTGCCAGCAGCGCTGCTAACGATGAGGGGCAGTTCTTC.

This clonotype has ten or more counts. At one of its ends the junction is not consistent with the germline gene, which may arise from a read error. The CDR3 sequence is CAGSLRTRETQYF. The CDR3 nucleotides read TGTGCCGGCAGCTTACGGACGAGGGAGACCCAGTACTTC. The genes are TRBV3-1 and TRBJ2-5; D call uncertain. CDR1 is LGHDT and CDR2 is YNNKEL in the germline V gene (reference sequence). This CDR3 is built from 13 residues.

This clonotype was counted between two and nine times. V usage is TRBV7-8 and J usage is TRBJ1-1; no firm D call. The V gene's germline CDR1 is SGHVS and CDR2 FQNEAQ. The CDR3 is 16 amino acids. V lost 7 bases to trimming and J lost 3 bases, with 21 bases between them. CDR3 DNA sequence: TGTGCCAGCATCCTTTCCCGTACAGACCTGTACACTGAAGCTTTCTTT. Translation: CASILSRTDLYTEAFF.

This clonotype was recorded many times. The V gene is TRBV11-2, the J gene TRBJ1-1, with D perhaps matching TRBD1 (5 bases). CDR1 SGHAT and CDR2 FQNNGV come from the germline V gene. The CDR3 extends over 16 amino acids. Trimming removed 5 bases at V and 4 bases at J, with 20 bases between. DNA of the CDR3: TGTGCCAGCAGCGACAGAAATCGCATGATTCCCACTGAAGCTTTCTTT. Its translation: CASSDRNRMIPTEAFF.

This clonotype was recorded many times. The chain couples TRBV12-3 or TRBV12-4 to TRBJ2-1, with 9 bases identical to TRBD2. V dropped 5 bases and J dropped 4; count of bases not matched to a gene: 6. The CDR3 runs 15 residues. CDR3 nucleotides: TGTGCCAGCAGTCACAGCCTAGCGGGGTACAATGAGCAGTTCTTC. This codes for CASSHSLAGYNEQFF.

This clonotype occurred many times. The rearrangement uses TRBV3-1 and TRBJ1-5; tentatively, D is TRBD1 (6 bases). The CDR3 covers 13 residues. Germline CDR1 LGHDT, CDR2 YNNKEL (reference sequence). V was cut by 6 bases and J by 9 bases, with 15 bases left in between. The CDR3 DNA follows: TGTGCCAGCAGTCGGACAGATCTAGGGCCCCAGCATTTT. Protein sequence: CASSRTDLGPQHF.

This clonotype was detected only a few times. The rearrangement links TRBV5-5 to TRBJ2-1; 9 nucleotides agree with TRBD1. The CDR3 spans 15 residues. After removal of 3 bases from V and 7 bases from J, the junction contained 8 bases not matched to a gene. The germline CDR1 and CDR2 sequences are SGHKS and YYEKEE (reference sequence). This chain's CDR3 is CASSSTGQGGNEQFF. The CDR3 bases are TGTGCCAGCAGCTCAACGGGACAGGGTGGTAATGAGCAGTTCTTC.

V usage is TRBV20-1 and J usage is TRBJ2-1, with D possibly TRBD2 on 6 matching bases. The ends were cut back, 3 bases at V and 10 bases at J, with 25 bases in the middle. The germline CDR1 and CDR2 sequences are DFQATT and SNEGSKA (reference sequence). The CDR3 runs to 16 residues. The CDR3 DNA is TGCAGTGCTAGCCGAGATCTTAGGGCTAGCGCAGAGGAGCAGTTCTTC. As protein: CSASRDLRASAEEQFF.

This clonotype was picked up many times. The CDR3 nucleotides are TGCAGTGCTAGAGATAGGCGGGGCGGGAGGGAAGAGCAGTACTTC. It translates to CSARDRRGGREEQYF. This chain joins TRBV20-1 and TRBJ2-7; TRBD2 matches at 9 bases. J lost 7 bases, V lost 0 bases, and 10 bases had no gene match. Per the germline V gene, CDR1 is DFQATT and CDR2 is SNEGSKA (reference sequence). This CDR3 comprises 15 residues.

CDR3 in amino acids: CASSYSSPRVGEQFF. CDR3 in DNA: TGTGCCAGCAGTTACTCAAGTCCAAGAGTTGGTGAGCAGTTCTTC. The chain carries TRBV6-5 and TRBJ2-1; D call uncertain. This CDR3 comprises 15 residues. CDR1 is MNHEY and CDR2 is SVGAGI in the germline V gene. Between the trimmed V and J ends, which lost 0 bases and 9 bases, there was a span of 15 bases.

The J gene is TRBJ1-5, the V gene TRBV19; 7 bases agree with TRBD1. Unmatched junction bases numbered 9, after V lost 3 bases and J lost 7 bases. CDR3 size: 15 residues. Germline V gene data show CDR1 as LNHDA and CDR2 as SQIVND (reference sequence). The CDR3 sequence is CASSIRQGRRQPQHF. The CDR3 DNA reads TGTGCCAGTAGTATCAGACAGGGTCGTCGGCAGCCCCAGCATTTT.

The table lists this clonotype with a few counts. The chain combines TRBV3-1 with TRBJ1-6; 7 nucleotides match TRBD1. In germline, CDR1 is LGHDT, CDR2 YNNKEL (reference sequence). V trimming: 1 base; J trimming: 10 bases; junction bases outside the gene matches: 10. The CDR3 sequence is 16 residues long. The CDR3 DNA follows: TGTGCCAGCAGCCAAGTTCCCGACAGGGCTGGCTCACCCCTCCACTTT. It translates to CASSQVPDRAGSPLHF.

The table lists this clonotype with many counts. The chain is built from TRBV7-9 and TRBJ1-2; the match to TRBD1 covers 9 bases. Looked up from germline, CDR1 is SEHNR and CDR2 is FQNEAQ (reference sequence). This CDR3 is built from 13 residues. The junction had 8 bases not matched to a gene; V was cut back by 10 bases and J by 5 bases. The CDR3 is CATEDRGWYGYTF. CDR3 bases: TGTGCCACCGAGGACAGGGGTTGGTATGGCTACACCTTC.

The J gene is TRBJ2-2, the V gene TRBV6-1, with a weak D call TRBD1 (7 bases). The V gene lost 3 bases and the J gene lost 6 bases, with 14 bases spanning the gap. The CDR3 is 15 amino acids. The germline gives CDR1 MNHNS, CDR2 SASEGT. The CDR3 DNA reads TGTGCCAGCAGTGACGGGGGAACAGGGGCCGGGGAGCTGTTTTTT. Its translation is CASSDGGTGAGELFF.

The chain recombines TRBV5-1 with TRBJ2-5, with a tentative D call TRBD1 (5 bases). This CDR3 has 15 residues. Germline CDR1 is SGHRS and CDR2 is YFSETQ. Trimming shortened V by 3 bases and J by 5 bases, and 17 bases separated the two germline ends. CDR3 sequence: CASSSRPRVGETQYF. CDR3 bases: TGCGCCAGCAGCTCACGACCCAGGGTAGGGGAGACCCAGTACTTC.

This clonotype was seen at least ten times. The chain uses TRBV28 and TRBJ1-2; 10 positions agree with TRBD1. This CDR3 has 13 amino acids. Germline lookup yields CDR1 MDHEN and CDR2 SYDVKM. The junction had 4 bases not matched to a gene; V was cut back by 5 bases and J by 7 bases. The CDR3: CASSPGTGVGYTF. The CDR3, as DNA: TGTGCCAGCAGTCCTGGGACAGGGGTTGGCTACACCTTC.

This clonotype was seen many times. The chain has TRBV20-1 and TRBJ2-3; D could derive from TRBD1 or TRBD2 (6 bases each). V was shortened by 6 bases and J by 1 base, with 14 bases between the two germline ends. Germline V gene data show CDR1 as DFQATT and CDR2 as SNEGSKA (reference sequence). The length of the CDR3 is 14 residues. The CDR3 DNA sequence: TGCAGTGCCTCAAGGGGGGCAGGCACAGATACGCAGTATTTT. It encodes CSASRGAGTDTQYF.